This T cell receptor beta chain was retrieved from a study of blood T cell repertoires in COVID-19. Original analysis: From reference gene primer amplification, estimates of nucleated cell counts were derived. TCRdb's table, derived via immunoSEQ multiplex PCR, lists solely in-frame clones and lacks some. V and J calls and clone size follow that table, whereas D and trimming were derived from the DNA. The sample carries tens of thousands of clones, around 76% recorded once. Losses at the gene ends were 7 bases for V and 4 bases for J; bases not matched to a gene: 6. Germline V gene lookup returns CDR1 SGHRS and CDR2 YFSETQ. The CDR3 consists of 13 residues.

Sequencing used peripheral blood. This sequence joins TRBV5-1 and TRBJ2-5; 8 nucleotides match TRBD1. This clonotype was obtained from an elderly woman with active or convalescent COVID-19. CDR3 coding DNA: TGCGCCAGCTGGCAGGGGGCGAGAGAGACCCAGTACTTC. Amino acids: CASWQGARETQYF.